The 2 T cell receptor beta chains listed next were all sequenced from one sample in a study of blood T cell repertoires in COVID-19. The method was immunoSEQ multiplex PCR; TCRdb's version includes in-frame clones alone and lacks a portion of them. Of some 200,000 clones listed, approximately 87% were seen once; the top ten hold about 0.81%. The specimen sequenced was peripheral blood. The receptors were gathered from a woman in her seventies with acute or convalescent COVID-19.

The gene calls are TRBV5-6 and TRBJ2-3; D call uncertain. V was clipped by 0 bases and J by 2 bases, with 7 bases between them. Germline CDR1 is SGHDT and CDR2 is YYEEEE. The CDR3 runs to 14 residues. This CDR3 is CASSLELPTDTQYF. In nucleotides, the CDR3 is TGTGCCAGCAGCTTGGAGCTACCCACAGATACGCAGTATTTT.

The chain is built from TRBV5-1 and TRBJ2-2; 9 bases map to TRBD1. The V and J ends lost 4 bases and 5 bases, in that order; junction bases with no gene match: 6. From germline, CDR1 is SGHRS and CDR2 YFSETQ. The CDR3 contains 15 residues. Written as DNA, the CDR3 is TGCGCCAGCAGCATACAGGGGGCGCTGACCGGGGAGCTGTTTTTT. Protein: CASSIQGALTGELFF. Variable domain in full (rest from reference TRBV5-1 and TRBJ2-2): KAGVTQTPRYLIKTRGQQVTLSCSPISGHRSVSWYQQTPGQGLQFLFEYFSETQRNKGNFPGRFSGRQFSNSRSEMNVSTLELGDSALYLCASSIQGALTGELFFGEGSRLTVL.